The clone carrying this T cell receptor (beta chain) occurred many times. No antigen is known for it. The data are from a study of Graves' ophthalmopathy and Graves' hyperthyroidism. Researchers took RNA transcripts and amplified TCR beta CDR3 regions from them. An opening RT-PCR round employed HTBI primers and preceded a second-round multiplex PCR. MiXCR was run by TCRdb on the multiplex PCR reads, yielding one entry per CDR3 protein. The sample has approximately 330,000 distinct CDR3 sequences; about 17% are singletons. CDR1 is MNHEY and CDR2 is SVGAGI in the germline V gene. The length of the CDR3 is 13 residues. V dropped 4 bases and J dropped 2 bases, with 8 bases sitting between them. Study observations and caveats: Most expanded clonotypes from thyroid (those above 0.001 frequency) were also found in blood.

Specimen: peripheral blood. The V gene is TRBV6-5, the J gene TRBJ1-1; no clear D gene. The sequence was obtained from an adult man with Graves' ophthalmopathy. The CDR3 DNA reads TGTGCCAGCAGTTCCCCAGGAAACACTGAAGCTTTCTTT. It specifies CASSSPGNTEAFF.